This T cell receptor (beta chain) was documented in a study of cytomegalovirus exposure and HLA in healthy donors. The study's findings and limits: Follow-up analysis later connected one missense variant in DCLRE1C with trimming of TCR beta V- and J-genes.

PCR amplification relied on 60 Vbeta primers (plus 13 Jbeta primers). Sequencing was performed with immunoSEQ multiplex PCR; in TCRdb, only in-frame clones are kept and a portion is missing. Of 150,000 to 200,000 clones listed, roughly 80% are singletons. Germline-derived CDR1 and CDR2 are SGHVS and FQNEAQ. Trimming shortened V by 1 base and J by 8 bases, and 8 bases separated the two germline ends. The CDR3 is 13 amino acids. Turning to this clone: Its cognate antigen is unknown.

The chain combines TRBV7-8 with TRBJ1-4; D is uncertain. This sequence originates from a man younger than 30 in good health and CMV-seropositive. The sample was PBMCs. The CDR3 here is CASSLGSGEKLFF. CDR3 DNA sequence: TGTGCCAGCAGCTTAGGATCGGGAGAAAAACTGTTTTTT. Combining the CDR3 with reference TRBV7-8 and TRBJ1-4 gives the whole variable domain GAGVSQSPRYKVAKRGQDVALRCDPISGHVSLFWYQQALGQGPEFLTYFQNEAQLDKSGLPSDRFFAERPEGSVSTLKIQRTQQEDSAVYLCASSLGSGEKLFFGSGTQLSVL.